This T cell receptor beta chain was observed in a study of T cells expressing NK-cell markers. Study-wide context: Investigators obtained TCR beta repertoires from sorted CD3+CD56+NKG2C+, CD3+CD56+NKG2C- and CD3+CD56-NKG2C+ T cells. Seropositivity for HCMV was found in seven of the eight sequenced donors, with one seronegative. Study-level results: For several donors, the dominant NKG2C+ clonotypes made up 1.0-7.0% of their CD8+ T cells.

Reanalyzing the 5' RACE reads, TCRdb keeps one entry per CDR3 protein, without DNA. Its clone listing holds 550,000 to 600,000 distinct CDR3 sequences. As to this clonotype: Its target is unknown.

The CDR3 loop spans 14 amino acids. Germline-derived CDR1 and CDR2 are SGHDN and FVKESK. The receptor's source is a man younger than 30 in good health. The V call is TRBV14, the J call TRBJ2-3. The sequenced material came from blood T cells: a sorted CD56 or NKG2C T cell subset, CD4+ or CD8+ T cells, or bulk PBMC T cells (not recorded which). CDR3 loop: CASSRRLAPDTQYF.